The clone carrying this T cell receptor (beta chain) was observed at least ten times. As yet, its antigen is unknown. Germline CDR1 reads DFQATT; CDR2 reads SNEGSKA (reference sequence). The CDR3 has 12 residues. V lost 7 bases to trimming and J lost 1 base, with 8 bases between them. Preparation of the TCRbeta library used unique molecular identifiers. TCRdb processed the PCR reads anew with MiXCR; each CDR3 protein has one entry. This table holds 90,000 to 150,000 distinct CDR3 sequences, around 23% found once. This entry comes from a study of T-cell reconstitution after alpha-beta-depleted transplantation in children. General study points: High day-60 TCRbeta diversity in some patients came from surviving recipient T cells and thymic progenitors. Several hundred rapidly expanded clones from non-depleted graft cells reportedly supplied alpha-beta T cells about two months post-transplant. Diversity and T-cell counts at one year after transplant derived mostly from new T cells.

The sample in question was PBMCs, mostly from graft donor cells, obtained 180 days after TCRalphabeta/CD19-depleted stem cell transplant. The chain carries TRBV20-1 and TRBJ2-1; D remains ambiguous. This receptor was taken from a male patient between 2 and 15 years old who had a stem cell transplant for chronic granulomatous disease, so the T cells may come from the graft donor. The CDR3 DNA reads TGCAGTGTTAGCAGGTCCTACAATGAGCAGTTCTTC. It yields the protein CSVSRSYNEQFF.